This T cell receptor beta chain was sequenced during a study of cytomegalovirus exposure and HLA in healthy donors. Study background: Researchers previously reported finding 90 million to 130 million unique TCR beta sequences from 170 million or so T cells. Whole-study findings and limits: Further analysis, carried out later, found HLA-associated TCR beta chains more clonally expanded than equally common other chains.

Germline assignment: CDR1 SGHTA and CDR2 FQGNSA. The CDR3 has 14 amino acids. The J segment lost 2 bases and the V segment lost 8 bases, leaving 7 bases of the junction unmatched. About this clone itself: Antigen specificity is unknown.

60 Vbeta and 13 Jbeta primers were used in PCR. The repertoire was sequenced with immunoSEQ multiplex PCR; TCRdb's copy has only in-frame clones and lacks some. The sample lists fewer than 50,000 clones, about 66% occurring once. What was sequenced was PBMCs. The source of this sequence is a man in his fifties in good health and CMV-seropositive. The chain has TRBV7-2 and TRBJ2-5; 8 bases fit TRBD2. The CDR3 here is CASAVQRGQETQYF. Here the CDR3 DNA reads TGTGCCAGCGCTGTCCAGCGGGGGCAAGAGACCCAGTACTTC.